This entry lists 21 T cell receptor beta chains sequenced from one sample in a study of T cell repertoires in cytomegalovirus infection. TCRdb recomputed calls from the reads with MiXCR, one row per CDR3 protein. The sample has 650,000 to 850,000 distinct CDR3 sequences; roughly 29% are singletons. These receptors' antigens are unknown. Sample: cultured CD8+ T cells from PBMCs, taken from culture after CMV antigen stimulation. The receptors were sampled from a human donor in good health (CMV status not recorded). Some clones in this sample may be carry-over from other donors' samples.

The chain couples TRBV24-1 to TRBJ2-4; D possibly corresponds to TRBD1 (6 bases). Germline values: CDR1 KGHDR, CDR2 SFDVKD. This CDR3 is 16 amino acids long. Trimming took 3 bases from V and 7 from J, leaving 18 bases between them. CDR3 sequence: CATSDPKDRLGNIQYF. For the CDR3, the DNA is TGTGCCACCAGTGATCCTAAAGACAGGCTGGGGAACATTCAGTACTTC.

As to this clonotype: At one end the junction does not follow the germline gene, possibly because of a read error. This rearrangement joins TRBV5-3 to TRBJ2-1, with a possible D match to TRBD2 (6 bases). TRBV5-3 is treated as an ORF (open reading frame) with a function not yet certain. The CDR3 has 13 residues. The CDR3 loop is CASSLSSAREQFF. CDR3 DNA sequence: TGTGCCAGCAGCTTGTCTAGCGCGCGTGAGCAGTTCTTC.

This clonotype was recorded a few times. The chain recombines TRBV7-6 with TRBJ2-2, with no clear D. There are 14 residues in the CDR3. V shed 6 bases and J shed 3 bases, with 11 bases lying between them. The germline V gene encodes CDR1 SGHVS and CDR2 FNYEAQ. CDR3 residues: CASSTREYTGELFF. DNA of the CDR3: TGTGCCAGCAGTACCCGCGAGTACACCGGGGAGCTGTTTTTT.

The chain links TRBV12-5 to TRBJ2-7; D is undetermined. V was cut by 2 bases and J by 4 bases, with 12 bases left in between. CDR1 and CDR2 (germline): LGHNT, FRNRAP. The CDR3 length is 14 residues. Here the CDR3 reads CASGLPALDYEQYV. The DNA for the CDR3 is TGTGCTAGTGGTTTGCCCGCCCTAGATTACGAGCAGTACGTC.

This sequence joins TRBV27 and TRBJ2-5; D remains unclear. This CDR3 region has 14 residues. Trimming took off 6 bases at V and 5 bases at J, with 16 bases between the two ends. The V gene's germline CDR1 is MNHEY and CDR2 SMNVEV (reference sequence). This CDR3 reads CASRKIYVVETQYF. The CDR3 nucleotides read TGTGCCAGCAGGAAGATCTATGTGGTGGAGACCCAGTACTTC.

The chain carries TRBV7-6 and TRBJ1-2; possibly TRBD1 for D (5 bases). Trimming removed 2 bases at V and 6 bases at J, with 19 bases between. CDR3 length equals 16 residues. Looked up from germline, CDR1 is SGHVS and CDR2 is FNYEAQ. The CDR3 is CASSLTVQGGVDGYTF. CDR3 bases: TGTGCCAGCAGCTTAACTGTCCAGGGAGGTGTCGATGGCTACACCTTC. The full variable domain, completed using reference TRBV7-6 and TRBJ1-2, is GAGVSQSPRYKVTKRGQDVALRCDPISGHVSLYWYRQALGQGPEFLTYFNYEAQQDKSGLPNDRFSAERPEGSISTLTIQRTEQRDSAMYRCASSLTVQGGVDGYTFGSGTRLTVV.

This clonotype showed up many times. The J gene is TRBJ2-1, the V gene TRBV7-6, with TRBD2 identical over 8 bases. Trimming cost V 6 bases and J 5 bases; bases outside gene matches: 9. The CDR3 is made up of 15 amino acids. Germline values: CDR1 SGHVS, CDR2 FNYEAQ. The CDR3: CASSFDGGANNEQFF. The CDR3 nucleotides read TGTGCCAGCAGTTTTGACGGGGGGGCTAACAATGAGCAGTTCTTC.

V and J are TRBV6-5 and TRBJ1-2; no firm D call. Per germline, CDR1 MNHEY and CDR2 SVGAGI. This CDR3 region has 15 residues. V lost 10 bases and J lost 4, with 22 bases in between. CDR3 amino acids: CATGGSLLPFYGYTF. The CDR3 DNA is TGTGCCACCGGAGGGTCCCTACTTCCCTTCTATGGCTACACCTTC.

The rearrangement joins TRBV19 to TRBJ2-1, with D maybe TRBD2 (5 bases). The germline gives CDR1 LNHDA, CDR2 SQIVND (reference sequence). Trimming cost V 5 bases and J 6 bases, with 11 bases left between them. The CDR3 spans 13 residues. CDR3 in DNA: TGTGCCAGTAGTGTGGCCCGGGGCAATGAGCAGTTCTTC. Protein product: CASSVARGNEQFF. Complete variable domain (other parts from reference TRBV19 and TRBJ2-1): DGGITQSPKYLFRKEGQNVTLSCEQNLNHDAMYWYRQDPGQGLRLIYYSQIVNDFQKGDIAEGYSVSREKKESFPLTVTSAQKNPTAFYLCASSVARGNEQFFGPGTRLTVL.

At least ten counts were recorded for this clonotype. The rearrangement joins TRBV7-6 to TRBJ2-3; D possibly matches TRBD1 or TRBD2 (7 bases each). The V gene lost 2 bases and the J gene lost 2 bases, with 20 bases spanning the gap. Germline CDR1 reads SGHVS; CDR2 reads FNYEAQ. This CDR3 comprises 18 residues. The CDR3 region is CASSLTLLQGRDTDTQYF. CDR3 bases: TGTGCCAGCAGCTTAACCCTCCTACAGGGGAGGGACACAGATACGCAGTATTTT.

This clonotype was seen more than once but under ten times. This sequence joins TRBV6-5 and TRBJ1-2; D is unclear. Per germline, CDR1 MNHEY and CDR2 SVGAGI. V dropped 0 bases and J dropped 4 bases, with 15 bases sitting between them. The CDR3 has 16 amino acids. The DNA for the CDR3 is TGTGCCAGCAGTTACTCACGGCGCGGGCTCAGCTATGGCTACACCTTC. Its translation: CASSYSRRGLSYGYTF.

The rearrangement joins TRBV29-1 to TRBJ2-2; 9 nucleotides line up with TRBD1. The CDR3 spans 15 residues. Germline V CDR1 and CDR2: SQVTM, ANQGSEA. V was clipped by 0 bases and J by 6 bases; unmatched bases: 5. The CDR3 protein is CSVEDRQGVAGELFF. The CDR3, as DNA: TGCAGCGTTGAAGATAGACAGGGGGTCGCCGGGGAGCTGTTTTTT.

The chain carries TRBV10-3 and TRBJ1-3; 7 bases agree with TRBD1. The V gene end was trimmed by 4 bases and the J gene end by 6 bases; junction bases not matched to a gene: 3. CDR3 size: 13 residues. Germline CDR1 is ENHRY and CDR2 is SYGVKD. The CDR3 DNA reads as TGTGCCATCAGTGGACAGGGAGAAAACACCATATATTTT. This gives the protein CAISGQGENTIYF.

The V gene is TRBV7-6, the J gene TRBJ2-1; D is undetermined. Trimming cost V 3 bases and J 2 bases, with 14 bases left between them. CDR1 and CDR2 (germline): SGHVS, FNYEAQ. The CDR3 length is 16 residues. The CDR3 loop reads CASSFIVRNPYNEQFF. CDR3 DNA: TGTGCCAGCAGCTTTATAGTTCGTAACCCCTACAATGAGCAGTTCTTC. Drawing the rest from reference TRBV7-6 and TRBJ2-1, the complete variable domain is GAGVSQSPRYKVTKRGQDVALRCDPISGHVSLYWYRQALGQGPEFLTYFNYEAQQDKSGLPNDRFSAERPEGSISTLTIQRTEQRDSAMYRCASSFIVRNPYNEQFFGPGTRLTVL.

This clonotype was counted a few times. The gene calls are TRBV11-3 and TRBJ2-3; no reliable D call. Germline CDR1 SGHNT, CDR2 YENEEA. The CDR3 sequence is 14 residues long. V lost 5 bases, J lost 2 bases, and 11 bases lay in between. The CDR3 region is CASSPGDTTDTQYF. CDR3 bases: TGTGCCAGCAGCCCCGGTGATACCACAGATACGCAGTATTTT.

The genes are TRBV29-1 and TRBJ1-2; D is unresolved. This CDR3 spans 12 amino acids. Trimming took 7 bases from V and 4 from J, leaving 13 bases between them. Germline V gene sequence: CDR1 SQVTM, CDR2 ANQGSEA. The CDR3 loop is CSAEVGTYGYTF. The CDR3, as DNA: TGCAGCGCCGAGGTGGGCACCTATGGCTACACCTTC.

There are a few counts of this clonotype. The chain uses TRBV27 and TRBJ2-2; the D is unclear. The V end was cut by 1 base, the J end by 7 bases, with 1 base between. The CDR3 runs 11 residues. CDR1 MNHEY and CDR2 SMNVEV come from the germline V gene (reference sequence). The CDR3 bases are TGTGCCAGCAGTTTATACGGGGAGCTGTTTTTT. Protein: CASSLYGELFF.

The chain joins TRBV5-1 to TRBJ1-6, with D possibly TRBD1 on 5 matching bases. The germline V gene encodes CDR1 SGHRS and CDR2 YFSETQ. V was pared by 1 base and J by 0 bases, with 11 bases between. The CDR3 is 17 residues long. The CDR3 coding sequence is TGCGCCAGCAGCTTGTCTGGGGCAAGCTCCTATAATTCACCCCTCCACTTT. Translated, it gives CASSLSGASSYNSPLHF.

The rearrangement links TRBV7-9 to TRBJ2-5; possible D gene TRBD1, 5 bases. Germline CDR1 SEHNR, CDR2 FQNEAQ (reference sequence). This CDR3 is 12 amino acids long. The V end lost 5 bases, the J end lost 5 bases, and 9 bases lay between the germline ends. CDR3 sequence (DNA): TGTGCCAGCAGCCAGGGATCGGAGACCCAGTACTTC. This sequence encodes CASSQGSETQYF. Full variable domain (rest looked up from reference TRBV7-9 and TRBJ2-5): DTGVSQNPRHKITKRGQNVTFRCDPISEHNRLYWYRQTLGQGPEFLTYFQNEAQLEKSRLLSDRFSAERPKGSFSTLEIQRTEQGDSAMYLCASSQGSETQYFGPGTRLLVL.

This clonotype came up many times. The chain has TRBV6-1 and TRBJ1-2; D perhaps matches TRBD1 (6 bases). CDR3 length equals 16 residues. Deletions cut 6 bases from V and 3 bases from J, with 20 bases between. In germline, CDR1 is MNHNS, CDR2 SASEGT. The CDR3 spells CASRGTTPRTDYGYTF. The CDR3, as DNA: TGTGCCAGCAGAGGGACAACTCCACGTACTGACTATGGCTACACCTTC.

The chain couples TRBV10-3 to TRBJ2-3, with 7 bases aligning to TRBD1. The CDR3 covers 17 residues. With 1 base clipped from V and 0 bases from J, the junction kept 7 bases outside the gene matches. Germline-derived CDR1 and CDR2 are ENHRY and SYGVKD. CDR3 nucleotides: TGTGCCATCAGTGAGTTCACCGGGACAGCAAGCACAGATACGCAGTATTTT. Protein: CAISEFTGTASTDTQYF.